The 19 T cell receptor beta chains given below trace back to one sample, sequenced in a study of blood T cell repertoires in COVID-19. Repertoires were generated with immunoSEQ multiplex PCR, while TCRdb's copy carries only in-frame clones and drops some. This sample has more than 130,000 clones, with approximately 80% found just once. The sample comprised peripheral blood. These receptor sequences come from a human donor in a cohort sampled during active COVID-19.

The V gene is TRBV5-8, the J gene TRBJ1-6; D is unresolved. The V end lost 0 bases, the J end lost 9 bases, and 10 bases lay between the germline ends. Looked up from germline, CDR1 is SGHTS and CDR2 is YDEGEE. This CDR3 has 14 residues. In nucleotides, the CDR3 is TGTGCCAGCAGCTTGGTGGCAGTTGGTTCACCCCTCCACTTT. This translates into CASSLVAVGSPLHF.

The rearrangement joins TRBV9 to TRBJ2-7; 9 bases agree with TRBD1. The CDR3 has 12 amino acids. Trimming at V came to 7 bases and at J to 7 bases, leaving 6 bases not matched to a gene. Germline-derived CDR1 and CDR2 are SGDLS and YYNGEE. The CDR3 DNA is TGTGCCAGCGGGGACAGGGCGGGAGAGCAGTACTTC. It encodes CASGDRAGEQYF.

This clone was seen more than once but under ten times. The V and J genes are TRBV7-9 and TRBJ2-7, with D possibly being TRBD2 (6 bases). There are 15 residues in the CDR3. V was pared by 1 base and J by 3 bases, with 13 bases between. CDR1 is SEHNR, CDR2 FQNEAQ, per germline (reference sequence). The CDR3 DNA reads as TGTGCCAGCAGCTTAGGACGCGGGATCTACTACGAGCAGTACTTC. Encoded protein: CASSLGRGIYYEQYF.

The CDR3 is CAIRDQRGLSYEQYF. CDR3 DNA: TGTGCCATCAGGGACCAGAGGGGACTTTCCTACGAGCAGTACTTC. J is TRBJ2-7 and V is TRBV10-3; D is perhaps TRBD2 (6 bases). The germline V gene has CDR1 ENHRY and CDR2 SYGVKD. Trimming removed 6 bases at V and 1 base at J, with 16 bases between. The CDR3 extends over 15 amino acids.

This chain connects TRBV6-6 to TRBJ1-4; D uncertain. Germline lookup yields CDR1 MNHNY and CDR2 SVGAGI (reference sequence). This CDR3 contains 16 residues. Trimming cost V 4 bases and J 2 bases, with 14 bases left between them. CDR3 in DNA: TGTGCCAGCAGTTTCCCCCTCGAGGGCACTAATGAAAAACTGTTTTTT. It encodes CASSFPLEGTNEKLFF.

The CDR3 region has the DNA TGCGCCAGCAGCCAAACGACAGGGACCCTCTACGAGCAGTACTTC. Amino acid sequence: CASSQTTGTLYEQYF. The chain couples TRBV4-3 to TRBJ2-7; 7 nucleotides line up with TRBD1. The junction had 7 bases not matched to a gene; V was cut back by 2 bases and J by 3 bases. The CDR3 has 15 amino acids. Germline V gene data show CDR1 as LGHNA and CDR2 as YSLEER.

The chain employs TRBV7-8 and TRBJ1-5; TRBD1 aligns across 7 bases. CDR1 SGHVS and CDR2 FQNEAQ come from the germline V gene. With 3 bases clipped from V and 4 bases from J, the junction kept 3 bases outside the gene matches. CDR3 length equals 14 residues. The CDR3 reads CASSFGTANQPQHF. CDR3 bases: TGTGCCAGCAGCTTCGGGACAGCTAATCAGCCCCAGCATTTT.

V gene TRBV29-1 combines with J gene TRBJ2-3; weak D call: TRBD1 (6 bases). This CDR3 has 14 residues. Germline values: CDR1 SQVTM, CDR2 ANQGSEA. Trimming shortened V by 7 bases and J by 0 bases, and 14 bases separated the two germline ends. The CDR3 reads CSAQQGPSTDTQYF. In DNA, the CDR3 is TGCAGCGCCCAACAGGGCCCTAGCACAGATACGCAGTATTTT.

This clone was picked up one time. Distinct nucleotide sequences in the sample also encode this CDR3. The chain is built from TRBV5-1 and TRBJ2-2; TRBD1 agrees at 9 bases. There are 15 residues in the CDR3. Germline-derived CDR1 and CDR2 are SGHRS and YFSETQ. Unmatched junction bases numbered 5, after V lost 5 bases and J lost 3 bases. This CDR3 is CASSRDRADTGELFF. The CDR3 DNA reads as TGCGCCAGCAGTCGGGACAGGGCGGACACCGGGGAGCTGTTTTTT.

J is TRBJ2-7 and V is TRBV5-6; TRBD1 agrees at 10 bases. The germline CDR1 and CDR2 sequences are SGHDT and YYEEEE. The CDR3 is made up of 15 amino acids. V trimming: 4 bases; J trimming: 5 bases; junction bases outside the gene matches: 9. This CDR3 reads CASSGGGTGVNEQYF. Here the CDR3 DNA reads TGTGCCAGCAGCGGCGGCGGGACAGGGGTAAACGAGCAGTACTTC.

The chain carries TRBV6-2 or TRBV6-3 and TRBJ2-1, with D possibly TRBD2 on 5 matching bases. Per the germline V gene, CDR1 is MNHEY and CDR2 is SVGEGT. The CDR3 length is 17 residues. Trimming cost V 6 bases and J 0 bases, with 18 bases left between them. CDR3 sequence (DNA): TGTGCCAGCAGCAACGGGGTTAGCCAAAGCTCCTACAATGAGCAGTTCTTC. This codes for CASSNGVSQSSYNEQFF.

The rearrangement links TRBV18 to TRBJ1-1, with D possibly matching TRBD1 (5 bases). V shed 2 bases and J shed 1 base, with 11 bases lying between them. Germline loops: CDR1 KGHSH, CDR2 LQKENI. The CDR3 has 15 residues. The DNA of the CDR3 is TGTGCCAGCTCACCATCGGACACTCGGAACACTGAAGCTTTCTTT. It translates to CASSPSDTRNTEAFF.

The rearrangement uses TRBV19 and TRBJ1-2; D might be TRBD1 (6 bases). Between the trimmed V and J ends, which lost 5 bases and 7 bases, there was a span of 14 bases. CDR3 size: 13 residues. Germline CDR1 reads LNHDA; CDR2 reads SQIVND (reference sequence). The CDR3 DNA follows: TGTGCCAGTAGTGAAGAAGGGGGTTCTGGCTACACCTTC. As protein: CASSEEGGSGYTF.

The gene calls are TRBV9 and TRBJ1-4; 8 bases are a match to TRBD1. V dropped 4 bases and J dropped 8; count of bases not matched to a gene: 1. Germline V CDR1 and CDR2: SGDLS, YYNGEE. The CDR3 is made up of 12 amino acids. CDR3 residues: CASSRTGEKLFF. CDR3 bases: TGTGCCAGCAGCCGGACAGGGGAAAAACTGTTTTTT.

This chain joins TRBV6-5 and TRBJ2-6; TRBD1 matches 9 bases. The germline V gene encodes CDR1 MNHEY and CDR2 SVGAGI. With V trimmed by 6 bases and J by 11 bases, 8 bases remained unmatched. The CDR3 is 14 residues long. CDR3: CASRNPGQGDVLTF. The CDR3 coding sequence is TGTGCCAGCAGGAATCCGGGACAGGGAGACGTCCTGACTTTC.

This sequence joins TRBV7-8 and TRBJ1-5; D not certain. The germline V and J ends were trimmed by 0 bases and 0 bases, with 9 bases remaining between them. The CDR3 spans 16 residues. Germline V gives CDR1 SGHVS, CDR2 FQNEAQ. CDR3: CASSLAAGDSNQPQHF. CDR3 sequence (DNA): TGTGCCAGCAGCTTAGCTGCAGGCGATAGCAATCAGCCCCAGCATTTT. The whole variable domain, filled in from reference TRBV7-8 and TRBJ1-5, reads GAGVSQSPRYKVAKRGQDVALRCDPISGHVSLFWYQQALGQGPEFLTYFQNEAQLDKSGLPSDRFFAERPEGSVSTLKIQRTQQEDSAVYLCASSLAAGDSNQPQHFGDGTRLSIL.

The chain couples TRBV19 to TRBJ2-7; TRBD1 matches at 7 bases. Germline loops: CDR1 LNHDA, CDR2 SQIVND (reference sequence). The CDR3 is 15 residues long. The V segment lost 5 bases and the J segment 5 bases; nucleotides outside the gene matches: 12. CDR3 nucleotides: TGTGCCAGTAGTGCCCTAGAAGGGACAGCTAACGAGCAGTACTTC. Translating it yields CASSALEGTANEQYF.

The rearrangement uses TRBV7-2 and TRBJ2-1; 9 bases are shared with TRBD1. This CDR3 is built from 12 residues. The V segment lost 5 bases and the J segment 12 bases; nucleotides outside the gene matches: 5. Per the germline V gene, CDR1 is SGHTA and CDR2 is FQGNSA. CDR3 sequence: CASSTGTGSQFF. CDR3 sequence (DNA): TGTGCCAGCAGCACTGGGACAGGGTCGCAGTTCTTC.

The chain is built from TRBV5-1 and TRBJ2-7, with 7 nucleotides matching TRBD2. This CDR3 contains 13 residues. Germline CDR1 is SGHRS and CDR2 is YFSETQ. V dropped 6 bases and J dropped 1; count of bases not matched to a gene: 4. CDR3: CASTREESYEQYF. The DNA for the CDR3 is TGCGCCAGCACCCGGGAGGAATCCTACGAGCAGTACTTC.